This T cell receptor beta chain emerged from a study of T cell repertoires in cytomegalovirus infection. Study summary: From public TCR beta signatures came an indication of both CMV infection and matching HLA type.

One entry per CDR3 protein results from TCRdb running MiXCR on the reads. The table includes some 500,000 distinct CDR3 sequences, over 35% detected once. Overall study results and limits: The ex vivo response showed dominance by HLA-C-restricted CMV-specific TCR beta clonotypes. Frequencies of public TCR beta families were cumulated, and this identified carriers of CMV plus the relevant HLA.

Germline lookup yields CDR1 LNHNV and CDR2 YYDKDF (reference sequence). V gave up 5 bases and J gave up 4 bases, with 8 bases separating them. The CDR3 spans 13 residues. About this clonotype: Its cognate antigen is unknown.

The chain joins TRBV15 to TRBJ1-4, with D uncertain. The sequence came from a human donor in good health (CMV status not recorded). Some clones in this sample may be carry-over from other donors' samples. The sample in question was cultured PBMCs, obtained from culture after CMV antigen stimulation. The chain's CDR3 is CATSREINEKLFF. Written as DNA, the CDR3 is TGTGCCACCAGCCGGGAGATTAATGAAAAACTGTTTTTT.